The 9 T cell receptor beta chains reported below all come from one sample, sequenced in a study of blood T cell repertoires in COVID-19. The repertoire was sequenced with immunoSEQ multiplex PCR; TCRdb's copy has only in-frame clones and lacks some. There are about 71,000 clones in the sample; about nine tenths occur only once, and 4.5% to 5.5% lies in the top ten. The sample taken for sequencing was peripheral blood. Source of these receptors: a woman aged 18-35 years with acute or convalescent COVID-19.

The chain is built from TRBV5-1 and TRBJ2-1; 9 positions agree with TRBD2. V shed 0 bases and J 4 bases; nucleotides not matched to a gene: 5. The germline gives CDR1 SGHRS, CDR2 YFSETQ. CDR3 length: 16 residues. CDR3 amino acids: CASSLVGTSPYNEQFF. CDR3 DNA: TGCGCCAGCAGCTTGGTAGGGACTAGCCCATACAATGAGCAGTTCTTC.

The rearrangement links TRBV5-1 to TRBJ2-2; D perhaps matches TRBD1 (6 bases). Trimming removed 0 bases from V and 1 base from J, with 7 bases in between. The CDR3 is made up of 15 amino acids. Germline CDR1 and CDR2: SGHRS and YFSETQ. The CDR3 protein is CASSLGGQNTGELFF. In DNA form, the CDR3 reads TGCGCCAGCAGCTTGGGGGGACAGAACACCGGGGAGCTGTTTTTT.

The V gene is TRBV5-1, the J gene TRBJ2-7; D is possibly TRBD1 (6 bases). This CDR3 contains 12 residues. Looked up from germline, CDR1 is SGHRS and CDR2 is YFSETQ. Trimming removed 2 bases at V and 7 bases at J, with 10 bases between. CDR3 nucleotides: TGCGCCAGCAGCTTAGGGGGAAGGGAGCAGTACTTC. It is translated as CASSLGGREQYF.

This clone was found once. This chain joins TRBV30 and TRBJ1-2; a possible D gene is TRBD1 (6 bases). Germline CDR1 reads GTSNPN; CDR2 reads SVGIG (reference sequence). The CDR3 is made up of 12 amino acids. V lost 6 bases and J lost 8, with 16 bases in between. Here the CDR3 DNA reads TGTGCCTGTGCGGCCGACAGGACGGGCTACACCTTC. Translated: CACAADRTGYTF.

The V call is TRBV5-5, the J call TRBJ2-7, with D possibly being TRBD1 (6 bases). V shed 4 bases and J shed 5 bases, with 16 bases lying between them. The V gene's germline CDR1 is SGHKS and CDR2 YYEKEE (reference sequence). This CDR3 region has 14 residues. In DNA, the CDR3 is TGTGCCAGCAGCCACAGGGAATTCATACACGAGCAGTACTTC. This encodes CASSHREFIHEQYF.

Worth noting for this clone: Within the sample, other DNA sequences also encode this same CDR3. The chain employs TRBV7-2 and TRBJ2-3; TRBD2 agrees at 9 bases. V dropped 2 bases and J dropped 2; count of bases not matched to a gene: 2. Germline V gene sequence: CDR1 SGHTA, CDR2 FQGNSA. The CDR3 sequence is 15 residues long. The CDR3 is CASSLLAGSTDTQYF. CDR3 coding DNA: TGTGCCAGCAGCTTACTAGCGGGGTCCACAGATACGCAGTATTTT.

V usage is TRBV4-1 and J usage is TRBJ1-1, with 9 bases fitting TRBD1. Germline CDR1 is MGHRA and CDR2 is YSYEKL. Losses at the gene ends were 3 bases for V and 5 bases for J; bases not matched to a gene: 4. The CDR3 loop spans 14 amino acids. The CDR3 loop reads CASSHYGTGTEAFF. Written as DNA, the CDR3 is TGCGCCAGCAGCCATTACGGGACAGGGACTGAAGCTTTCTTT.

This rearrangement joins TRBV11-2 to TRBJ2-4, with 8 bases aligning to TRBD1. Per the germline V gene, CDR1 is SGHAT and CDR2 is FQNNGV. This CDR3 contains 16 residues. The ends lost 4 bases at V and 0 bases at J; junction bases unmatched: 5. The CDR3 DNA reads as TGTGCCAGCAGCTCACTTGGACAGGGAGCCAAAAACATTCAGTACTTC. Its protein product is CASSSLGQGAKNIQYF.

The V gene is TRBV10-1, the J gene TRBJ2-1; 7 positions agree with TRBD2. Losses at the gene ends were 4 bases for V and 5 bases for J; bases not matched to a gene: 2. Germline values: CDR1 WNHNN, CDR2 SYGVQD (reference sequence). The CDR3 runs 13 residues. CDR3 DNA: TGCGCCAGCAGTGTCGGGGGGAACAATGAGCAGTTCTTC. It is translated as CASSVGGNNEQFF.